These T cell receptor beta chains were read from a single sample in a study of Ad26.COV2.S vaccination and SARS-CoV-2 variants. Generated by immunoSEQ multiplex PCR, the TCRdb table keeps only in-frame clones and is missing some. Seen here are roughly 380,000 clones, about 85% observed once, and the top ten hold roughly 3.3%. The sequences come from peripheral blood, collected in a trial of Ad26.COV2.S vaccine versus placebo. These receptors were obtained from a person between 18 and 60 years old who received the Ad26.COV2.S COVID-19 vaccine or a placebo. Both conserved end residues are part of each CDR3. A D gene is named only where the DNA matches it firmly. Rows give clone size only sometimes, using once, few, many, or a class for an expanded clone.

V gene,clone size,D gene,J gene,CDR3 protein,CDR3 DNA
TRBV6-5,few,TRBD1,TRBJ2-7,CASSSGTGSPEQYF,TGTGCCAGCAGTTCCGGGACAGGGTCTCCCGAGCAGTACTTC
TRBV5-5,NA,NA,TRBJ2-5,CASSLAASQETQYF,TGTGCCAGCAGCTTGGCGGCTAGTCAAGAGACCCAGTACTTC
TRBV5-8,few,NA,TRBJ1-3,CASSVDARNTIYF,TGTGCCAGCAGCGTGGACGCACGAAACACCATATATTTT
TRBV29-1,NA,TRBD1,TRBJ1-5,CSVAFGTGGNQPQHF,TGCAGCGTGGCGTTCGGGACAGGCGGCAATCAGCCCCAGCATTTT
TRBV6-5,NA,NA,TRBJ1-1,CASSLQDPSGTEAFF,TGTGCCAGCAGTTTACAGGACCCTTCGGGCACTGAAGCTTTCTTT
TRBV7-9,NA,NA,TRBJ1-1,CASSRVTAFF,TGTGCCAGCAGCCGGGTTACAGCTTTCTTT
TRBV5-1,NA,NA,TRBJ1-5,CASSLAGQSNQPQHF,TGCGCCAGCAGCTTGGCAGGACAGAGCAATCAGCCCCAGCATTTT
TRBV6-5,NA,NA,TRBJ2-1,CASTPPGGTEQFF,TGTGCCAGCACCCCCCCCGGGGGCACTGAGCAGTTCTTC
TRBV28,NA,TRBD2,TRBJ2-5,CASSRGGGPWDQETQYF,TGTGCCAGCAGCCGCGGGGGGGGCCCGTGGGACCAAGAGACCCAGTACTTC
TRBV7-9,NA,NA,TRBJ2-7,CASSHTSGPPYEQYF,TGTGCCAGCAGCCATACGTCTGGTCCGCCCTACGAGCAGTACTTC
TRBV30,NA,TRBD1,TRBJ2-4,CAWSRRDRGVNIQYF,TGTGCCTGGAGCAGACGGGACAGGGGGGTGAACATTCAGTACTTC
TRBV7-9,NA,TRBD1,TRBJ2-3,CASSLALGQGQANF,TGTGCCAGCAGCTTAGCGCTAGGACAGGGGCAAGCGAATTTT
TRBV19,NA,TRBD2,TRBJ2-3,CASSIRGGRDTQYF,TGTGCCAGTAGTATACGGGGGGGCCGGGATACGCAGTATTTT
TRBV30,NA,NA,TRBJ1-2,CAWSSDPYYGYTF,TGTGCCTGGAGTAGTGACCCGTACTATGGCTACACCTTC
TRBV4-1,NA,NA,TRBJ2-7,CASSQGPGEPYEQYF,TGCGCCAGCAGCCAAGGGCCAGGGGAACCCTACGAGCAGTACTTC
TRBV5-1,NA,TRBD2,TRBJ2-1,CASSQRGSSYNEQFF,TGCGCCAGCAGCCAGCGGGGGAGCTCCTACAATGAGCAGTTCTTC
TRBV5-6,NA,NA,TRBJ2-5,CASSPGTGKETQYF,TGTGCCAGCAGCCCCGGGACTGGGAAAGAGACCCAGTACTTC
TRBV5-4,NA,TRBD1,TRBJ1-6,CASSLGTGGRSNSPLHF,TGTGCCAGCAGCCTGGGTACAGGGGGGAGATCGAATTCACCCCTCCACTTT
TRBV6-2/TRBV6-3,NA,TRBD2,TRBJ2-5,CASSEVGRESGETQYF,TGTGCCAGCAGTGAGGTGGGGCGGGAGAGTGGGGAGACCCAGTACTTC
TRBV10-2,NA,NA,TRBJ2-1,CASSGGLNGNEQFF,TGCGCCAGCAGTGGTGGATTAAACGGGAATGAGCAGTTCTTC
TRBV9,NA,NA,TRBJ1-4,CASSVGTDFNEKLFF,TGTGCCAGCAGCGTGGGGACGGACTTTAATGAAAAACTGTTTTTT
TRBV21-1,NA,NA,TRBJ2-1,CASSKERFSYNEQFF,TGTGCCAGCAGCAAAGAGAGGTTCTCCTACAATGAGCAGTTCTTC
TRBV10-3,NA,NA,TRBJ1-2,CAISESTEGYGYTF,TGTGCCATCAGTGAGTCCACCGAGGGGTATGGCTACACCTTC
TRBV28,NA,NA,TRBJ2-2,CASLPPRGLWGSTGELFF,TGTGCCAGCCTCCCCCCGAGGGGGTTGTGGGGATCCACCGGGGAGCTGTTTTTT
TRBV10-3,NA,NA,TRBJ2-7,CAISMTGYEQYF,TGTGCCATCAGTATGACAGGCTACGAGCAGTACTTC
TRBV3-1/TRBV3-2,NA,TRBD2,TRBJ2-1,CASSQPPGGGYNEQFF,TGTGCCAGCAGCCAACCCCCGGGGGGAGGCTACAATGAGCAGTTCTTC
TRBV13,NA,TRBD1,TRBJ2-7,CASSRPGTDIEQYF,TGTGCCAGCAGCAGGCCGGGGACAGATATCGAGCAGTACTTC
TRBV9,NA,NA,TRBJ1-3,CASSVTGPGNTIYF,TGTGCCAGCAGCGTTACGGGGCCTGGAAACACCATATATTTT
TRBV5-4,NA,TRBD2,TRBJ2-3,CASSLMRGDTDTQYF,TGTGCCAGCAGCTTAATGCGGGGGGACACAGATACGCAGTATTTT
TRBV7-8,NA,NA,TRBJ2-2,CASSLVTDPGELFF,TGTGCCAGCAGCTTAGTAACGGACCCCGGGGAGCTGTTTTTT
TRBV2,NA,NA,TRBJ2-3,CASSDWGGGTDTQYF,TGTGCCAGCAGTGACTGGGGGGGCGGGACAGATACGCAGTATTTT
TRBV18,NA,TRBD1,TRBJ1-1,CASSTDRDTEAFF,TGTGCCAGCTCAACGGACAGGGACACTGAAGCTTTCTTT
TRBV5-1,NA,TRBD2,TRBJ2-2,CASSFPSGGGDTGELFF,TGCGCCAGCAGCTTCCCTAGCGGGGGGGGTGACACCGGGGAGCTGTTTTTT
TRBV7-2,NA,NA,TRBJ1-2,CASSSRGEANYGYTF,TGTGCCAGCAGCTCTAGAGGGGAAGCTAACTATGGCTACACCTTC
TRBV27,NA,TRBD1,TRBJ1-1,CASSDRAEAFF,TGTGCCAGCAGTGACAGGGCTGAAGCTTTCTTT
TRBV5-1,NA,NA,TRBJ2-7,CASSPTPALAEIYEQYF,TGCGCCAGCAGCCCTACACCGGCCCTTGCTGAAATCTACGAGCAGTACTTC
TRBV12-5,NA,NA,TRBJ2-2,CASGDTPGELFF,TGTGCTAGTGGGGATACCCCGGGGGAGCTGTTTTTT
TRBV28,NA,NA,TRBJ1-1,CASSLNNGGTEAFF,TGTGCCAGCAGTTTAAATAACGGAGGGACTGAAGCTTTCTTT
TRBV5-4,NA,TRBD1,TRBJ2-2,CASSLLGQGNTGELFF,TGTGCCAGCAGCTTGTTGGGACAGGGGAACACCGGGGAGCTGTTTTTT
TRBV9,NA,NA,TRBJ2-3,CASSVSPASTDTQYF,TGTGCCAGCAGCGTAAGTCCGGCTAGCACAGATACGCAGTATTTT
TRBV27,NA,TRBD1,TRBJ2-2,CAGRDRVRERAGELFF,TGTGCCGGCCGGGACAGGGTGAGGGAGCGGGCCGGGGAGCTGTTTTTT
TRBV10-1,NA,TRBD2,TRBJ2-1,CASSEYGRPGSGAEQFF,TGCGCCAGCAGTGAGTACGGCCGCCCGGGGAGCGGGGCTGAGCAGTTCTTC
TRBV5-1,many,TRBD1,TRBJ1-2,CASSQNTGGYGYTF,TGCGCCAGCAGCCAAAATACAGGGGGCTATGGCTACACCTTC
TRBV20-1,NA,NA,TRBJ2-5,CSASIFGTAGETQYF,TGCAGTGCTAGTATATTTGGGACGGCAGGAGAGACCCAGTACTTC
TRBV9,NA,NA,TRBJ2-2,CASSAQSGERDTGELFF,TGTGCCAGCAGCGCCCAAAGTGGTGAGCGAGACACCGGGGAGCTGTTTTTT
TRBV19,NA,NA,TRBJ2-7,CASSSRADHEQYF,TGTGCCAGTAGTAGCCGTGCAGACCACGAGCAGTACTTC
TRBV14,NA,NA,TRBJ1-5,CASSQERQRCNQPQHF,TGTGCCAGCAGCCAAGAAAGACAGCGATGCAATCAGCCCCAGCATTTT
TRBV5-6,NA,TRBD2,TRBJ2-3,CASSFISGRTDTQYF,TGTGCCAGCAGCTTTATAAGCGGGAGGACAGATACGCAGTATTTT
TRBV7-9,NA,TRBD2,TRBJ2-3,CASSTISGRVLGPNTDTQYF,TGTGCCAGCAGCACGATTAGCGGGAGAGTTCTCGGGCCTAACACAGATACGCAGTATTTT
TRBV6-5,NA,TRBD2,TRBJ2-7,CASHSGSYEQYF,TGTGCCAGCCACAGCGGGAGCTACGAGCAGTACTTC
TRBV11-2,NA,NA,TRBJ2-5,CASSLDPISDQYF,TGTGCCAGCAGCTTAGATCCTATTAGCGACCAGTACTTC
TRBV27,NA,TRBD1,TRBJ2-5,CASSLRFRGQHTRTQYF,TGTGCCAGCAGTTTAAGGTTTCGGGGACAGCACACCAGGACCCAGTACTTC
TRBV19,NA,TRBD1,TRBJ1-2,CASSIQGAEDGYTF,TGTGCCAGTAGTATTCAGGGGGCAGAGGATGGCTACACCTTC
TRBV4-3,NA,NA,TRBJ2-3,CASSHQDGDTQYF,TGCGCCAGCAGCCACCAGGACGGTGACACGCAGTATTTT
TRBV11-2,once,TRBD2,TRBJ2-1,CASSLVDQRGGLANEQFF,TGTGCCAGCAGCTTAGTCGACCAGCGGGGGGGCCTCGCAAATGAGCAGTTCTTC
TRBV19,NA,NA,TRBJ2-1,CASNSPVATYNEQFF,TGTGCCAGTAATTCCCCGGTTGCAACCTACAATGAGCAGTTCTTC
TRBV5-1,NA,TRBD1,TRBJ1-5,CASSLGDSLNQPQHF,TGCGCCAGCAGCTTGGGGGACAGTTTGAATCAGCCCCAGCATTTT
TRBV6-5,NA,NA,TRBJ2-3,CASSYVTGRLVDTQYF,TGTGCCAGCAGTTACGTTACCGGGAGACTTGTAGATACGCAGTATTTT
TRBV4-3,NA,NA,TRBJ2-7,CASSQEAPQSSYEQYF,TGCGCCAGCAGCCAAGAGGCCCCGCAGAGCTCCTACGAGCAGTACTTC
TRBV5-4,NA,NA,TRBJ1-2,CASSLGGGRGGYTF,TGTGCCAGCAGCTTGGGCGGAGGGAGAGGTGGCTACACCTTC